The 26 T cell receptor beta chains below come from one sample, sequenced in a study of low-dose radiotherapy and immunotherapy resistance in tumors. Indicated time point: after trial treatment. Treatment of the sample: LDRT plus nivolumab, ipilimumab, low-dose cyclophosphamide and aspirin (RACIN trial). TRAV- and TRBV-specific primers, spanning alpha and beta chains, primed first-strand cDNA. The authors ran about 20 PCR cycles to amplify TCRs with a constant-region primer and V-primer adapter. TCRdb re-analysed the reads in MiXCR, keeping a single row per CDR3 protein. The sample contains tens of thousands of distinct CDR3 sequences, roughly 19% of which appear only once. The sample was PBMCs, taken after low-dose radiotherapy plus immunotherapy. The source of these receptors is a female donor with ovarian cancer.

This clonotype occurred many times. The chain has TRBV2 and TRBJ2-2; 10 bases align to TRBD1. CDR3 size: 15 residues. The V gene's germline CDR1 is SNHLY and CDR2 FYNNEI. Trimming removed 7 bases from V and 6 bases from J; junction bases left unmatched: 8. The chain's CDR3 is CASTNDRGLSGELFF. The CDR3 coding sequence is TGTGCCAGCACGAACGACAGGGGGCTTTCCGGGGAGCTGTTTTTT. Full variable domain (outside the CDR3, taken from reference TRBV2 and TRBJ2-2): EPEVTQTPSHQVTQMGQEVILRCVPISNHLYFYWYRQILGQKVEFLVSFYNNEISEKSEIFDDQFSVERPDGSNFTLKIRSTKLEDSAMYFCASTNDRGLSGELFFGEGSRLTVL.

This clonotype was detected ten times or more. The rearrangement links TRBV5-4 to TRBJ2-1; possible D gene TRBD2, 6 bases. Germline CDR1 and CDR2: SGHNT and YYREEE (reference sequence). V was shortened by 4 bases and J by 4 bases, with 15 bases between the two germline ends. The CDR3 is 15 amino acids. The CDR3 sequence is CASSMGLVEYNEQFF. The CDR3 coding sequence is TGTGCCAGCAGCATGGGACTGGTGGAATACAATGAGCAGTTCTTC.

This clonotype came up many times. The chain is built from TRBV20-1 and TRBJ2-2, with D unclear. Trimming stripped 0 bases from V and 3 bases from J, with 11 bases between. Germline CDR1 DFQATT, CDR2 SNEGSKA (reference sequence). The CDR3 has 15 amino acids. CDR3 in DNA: TGCAGTGCTAGAGATATAACCCGGGACACCGGGGAGCTGTTTTTT. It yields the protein CSARDITRDTGELFF.

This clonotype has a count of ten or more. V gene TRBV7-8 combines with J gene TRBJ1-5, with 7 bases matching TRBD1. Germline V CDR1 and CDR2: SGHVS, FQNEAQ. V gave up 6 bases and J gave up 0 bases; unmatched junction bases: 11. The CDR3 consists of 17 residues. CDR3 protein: CASRWGQLIGSNQPQHF. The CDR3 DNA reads TGTGCCAGCAGGTGGGGACAGCTCATAGGTAGCAATCAGCCCCAGCATTTT.

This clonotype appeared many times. CDR3 residues: CASSPGDRGEGEQFF. DNA of the CDR3: TGTGCCAGCAGCCCAGGGGACAGGGGTGAGGGTGAGCAGTTCTTC. V and J are TRBV5-5 and TRBJ2-1; 10 bases align to TRBD1. This CDR3 is built from 15 residues. The germline gives CDR1 SGHKS, CDR2 YYEKEE (reference sequence). V shed 4 bases, J shed 9 bases, and the junction held 10 bases outside the gene matches. Based on the CDR3 plus reference TRBV5-5 and TRBJ2-1, the full variable domain is DAGVTQSPTHLIKTRGQQVTLRCSPISGHKSVSWYQQVLGQGPQFIFQYYEKEERGRGNFPDRFSARQFPNYSSELNVNALLLGDSALYLCASSPGDRGEGEQFFGPGTRLTVL.

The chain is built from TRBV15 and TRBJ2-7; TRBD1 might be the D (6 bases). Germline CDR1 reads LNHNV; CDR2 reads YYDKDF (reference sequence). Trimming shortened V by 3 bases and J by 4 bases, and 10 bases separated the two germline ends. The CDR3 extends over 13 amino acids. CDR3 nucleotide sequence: TGTGCCACCAGCAGGGACAGACGGTACGAGCAGTACTTC. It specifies CATSRDRRYEQYF. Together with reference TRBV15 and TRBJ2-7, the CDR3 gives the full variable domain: DAMVIQNPRYQVTQFGKPVTLSCSQTLNHNVMYWYQQKSSQAPKLLFHYYDKDFNNEADTPDNFQSRRPNTSFCFLDIRSPGLGDTAMYLCATSRDRRYEQYFGPGTRLTVT.

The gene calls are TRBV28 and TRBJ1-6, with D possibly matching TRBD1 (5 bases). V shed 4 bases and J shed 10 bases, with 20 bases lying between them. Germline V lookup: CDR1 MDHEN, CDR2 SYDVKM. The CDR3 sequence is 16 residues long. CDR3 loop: CASSSEDYWGGSPLHF. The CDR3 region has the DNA TGTGCCAGCAGTTCTGAGGACTACTGGGGGGGATCACCCCTCCACTTT.

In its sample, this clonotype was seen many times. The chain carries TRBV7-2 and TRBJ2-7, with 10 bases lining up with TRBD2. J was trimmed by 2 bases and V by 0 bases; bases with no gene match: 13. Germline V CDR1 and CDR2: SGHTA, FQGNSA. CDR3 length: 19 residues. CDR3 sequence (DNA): TGTGCCAGCAGCTTAGCTGAAGTCCCGGGACTAGCGCGAACCTACGAGCAGTACTTC. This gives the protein CASSLAEVPGLARTYEQYF.

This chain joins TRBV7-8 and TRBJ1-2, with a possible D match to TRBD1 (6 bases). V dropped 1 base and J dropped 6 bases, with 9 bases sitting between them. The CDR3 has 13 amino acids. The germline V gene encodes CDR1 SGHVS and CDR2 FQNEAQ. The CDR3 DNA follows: TGTGCCAGCAGCTTAGACAGGGATGATGGCTACACCTTC. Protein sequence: CASSLDRDDGYTF.

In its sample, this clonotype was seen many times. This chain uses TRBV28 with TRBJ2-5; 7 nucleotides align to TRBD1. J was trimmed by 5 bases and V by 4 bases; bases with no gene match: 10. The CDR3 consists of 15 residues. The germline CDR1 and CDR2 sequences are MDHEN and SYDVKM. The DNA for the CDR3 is TGTGCCAGCAGTTCCGGGACAGCCGGCGGGGAGACCCAGTACTTC. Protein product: CASSSGTAGGETQYF.

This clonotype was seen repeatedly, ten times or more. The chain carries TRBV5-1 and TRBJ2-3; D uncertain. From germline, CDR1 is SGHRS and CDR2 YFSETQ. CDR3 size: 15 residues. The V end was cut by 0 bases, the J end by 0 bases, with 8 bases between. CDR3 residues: CASSLAGRSTDTQYF. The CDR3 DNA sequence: TGCGCCAGCAGCTTGGCAGGACGCAGCACAGATACGCAGTATTTT.

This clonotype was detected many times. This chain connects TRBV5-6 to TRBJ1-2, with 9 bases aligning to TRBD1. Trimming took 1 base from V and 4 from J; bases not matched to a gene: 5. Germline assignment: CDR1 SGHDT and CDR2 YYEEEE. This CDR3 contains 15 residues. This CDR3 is CASSLRLQGAYGYTF. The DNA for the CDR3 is TGTGCCAGCAGCTTGAGGCTACAGGGGGCCTATGGCTACACCTTC.

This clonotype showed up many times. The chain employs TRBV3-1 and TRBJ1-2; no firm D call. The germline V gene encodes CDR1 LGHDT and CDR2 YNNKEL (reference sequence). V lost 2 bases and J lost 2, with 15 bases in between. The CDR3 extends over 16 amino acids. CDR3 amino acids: CASSQPGRVQNYGYTF. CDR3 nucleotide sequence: TGTGCCAGCAGCCAACCCGGACGGGTCCAAAACTATGGCTACACCTTC.

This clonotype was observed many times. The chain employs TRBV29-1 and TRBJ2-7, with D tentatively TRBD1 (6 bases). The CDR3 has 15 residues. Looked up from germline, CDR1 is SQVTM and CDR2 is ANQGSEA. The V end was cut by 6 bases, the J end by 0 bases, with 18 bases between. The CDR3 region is CSVRERGSSSYEQYF. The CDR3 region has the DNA TGCAGCGTCCGCGAGAGGGGGTCCAGCTCCTACGAGCAGTACTTC.

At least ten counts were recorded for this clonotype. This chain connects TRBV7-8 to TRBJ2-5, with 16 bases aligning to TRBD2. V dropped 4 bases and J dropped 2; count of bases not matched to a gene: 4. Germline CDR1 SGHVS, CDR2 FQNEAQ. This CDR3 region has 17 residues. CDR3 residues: CASSSGLAGGLQETQYF. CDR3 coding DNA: TGTGCCAGCAGCTCGGGACTAGCGGGGGGGCTTCAAGAGACCCAGTACTTC.

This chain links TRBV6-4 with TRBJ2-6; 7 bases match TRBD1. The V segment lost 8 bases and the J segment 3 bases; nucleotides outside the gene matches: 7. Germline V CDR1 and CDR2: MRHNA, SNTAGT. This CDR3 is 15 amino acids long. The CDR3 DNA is TGTGCCAGCGGACACAGGGGTGGTGGGGCCAACGTCCTGACTTTC. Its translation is CASGHRGGGANVLTF.

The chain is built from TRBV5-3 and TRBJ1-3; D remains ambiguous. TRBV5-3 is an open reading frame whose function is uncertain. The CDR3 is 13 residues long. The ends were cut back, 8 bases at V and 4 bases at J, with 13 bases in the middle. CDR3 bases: TGTGCCAGCAGCCACAAACTGGGAAACACCATATATTTT. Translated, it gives CASSHKLGNTIYF.

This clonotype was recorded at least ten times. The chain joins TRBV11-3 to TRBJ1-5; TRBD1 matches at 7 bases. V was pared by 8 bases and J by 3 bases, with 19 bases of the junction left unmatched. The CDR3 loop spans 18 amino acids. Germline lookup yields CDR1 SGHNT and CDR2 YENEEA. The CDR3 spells CASRLKSIRDRPNQPQHF. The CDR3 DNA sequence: TGTGCCAGCCGTTTAAAGAGTATCCGGGACAGACCCAATCAGCCCCAGCATTTT.

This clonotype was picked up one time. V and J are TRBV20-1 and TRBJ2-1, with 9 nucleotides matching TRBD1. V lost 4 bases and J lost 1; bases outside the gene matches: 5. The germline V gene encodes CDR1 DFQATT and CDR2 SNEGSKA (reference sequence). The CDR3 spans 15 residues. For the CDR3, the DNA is TGCAGTGCTACTGGGACAGGGTCATCCTACAATGAGCAGTTCTTC. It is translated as CSATGTGSSYNEQFF.

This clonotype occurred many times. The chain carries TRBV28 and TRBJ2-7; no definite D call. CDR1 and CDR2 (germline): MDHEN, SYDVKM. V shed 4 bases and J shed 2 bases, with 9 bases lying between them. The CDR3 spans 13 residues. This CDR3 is CASSSAPAYEQYF. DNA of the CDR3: TGTGCCAGCAGTTCGGCCCCTGCCTACGAGCAGTACTTC.

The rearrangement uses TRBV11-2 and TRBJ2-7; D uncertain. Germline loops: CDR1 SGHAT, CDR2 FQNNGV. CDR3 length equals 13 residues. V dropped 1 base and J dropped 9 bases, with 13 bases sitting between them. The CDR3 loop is CASSLGAVAAQYF. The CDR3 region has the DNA TGTGCCAGCAGCTTAGGGGCGGTGGCGGCGCAGTACTTC.

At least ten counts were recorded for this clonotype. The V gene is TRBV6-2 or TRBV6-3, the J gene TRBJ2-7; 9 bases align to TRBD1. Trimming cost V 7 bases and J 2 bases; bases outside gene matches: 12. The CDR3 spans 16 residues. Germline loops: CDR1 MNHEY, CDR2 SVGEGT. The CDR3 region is CASTKARDRVTYEQYF. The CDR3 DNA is TGTGCCAGCACCAAAGCCCGGGACAGGGTCACCTACGAGCAGTACTTC.

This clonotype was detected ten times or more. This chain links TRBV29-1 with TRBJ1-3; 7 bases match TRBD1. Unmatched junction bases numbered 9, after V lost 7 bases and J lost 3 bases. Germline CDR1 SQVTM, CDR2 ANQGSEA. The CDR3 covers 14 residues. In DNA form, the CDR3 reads TGCAGCGCCGAGGAGGGGGCTAATGGAAACACCATATATTTT. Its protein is CSAEEGANGNTIYF.

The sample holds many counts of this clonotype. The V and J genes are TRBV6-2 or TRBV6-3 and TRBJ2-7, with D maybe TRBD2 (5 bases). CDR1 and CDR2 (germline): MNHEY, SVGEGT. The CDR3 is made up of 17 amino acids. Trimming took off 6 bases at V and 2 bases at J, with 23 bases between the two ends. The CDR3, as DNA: TGTGCCAGCAGGCCCTCGGGGATCGCACAAACCCCCTACGAGCAGTACTTC. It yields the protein CASRPSGIAQTPYEQYF.

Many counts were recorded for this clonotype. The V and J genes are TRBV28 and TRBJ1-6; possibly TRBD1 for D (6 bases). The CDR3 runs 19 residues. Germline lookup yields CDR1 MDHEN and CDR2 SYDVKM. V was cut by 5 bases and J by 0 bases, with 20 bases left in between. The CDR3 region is CASSRLAGARSSYNSPLHF. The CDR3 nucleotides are TGTGCCAGCAGTAGGCTCGCAGGGGCGAGGAGCTCCTATAATTCACCCCTCCACTTT.

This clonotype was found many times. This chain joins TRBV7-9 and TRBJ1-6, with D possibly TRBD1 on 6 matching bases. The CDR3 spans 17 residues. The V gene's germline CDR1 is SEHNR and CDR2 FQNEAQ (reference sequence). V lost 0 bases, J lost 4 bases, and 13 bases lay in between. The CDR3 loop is CASSLATTGGYNSPLHF. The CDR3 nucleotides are TGTGCCAGCAGCTTAGCCACGACAGGCGGGTATAATTCACCCCTCCACTTT.